This TCR beta chain was found in a study of control samples from healthy donors and cancer patients. Germline lookup yields CDR1 LNHDA and CDR2 SQIVND (reference sequence). The CDR3 runs 20 residues. Trimming left V 6 bases short and J 0 bases short, with 27 bases between. Sequencing used immunoSEQ multiplex PCR; TCRdb keeps in-frame clones, though not all of them. The data show approximately 80,000 clones, roughly nine tenths seen once. The source material was blood. This chain uses TRBV19 with TRBJ1-5; D may be TRBD1 (5 bases). This TCR was sampled from a man in his thirties or forties in good health. The CDR3 nucleotides read TGTGCCAGTAGAATACGCCCCGGGTTCCAGGACACATATAGCAATCAGCCCCAGCATTTT. Encoded protein: CASRIRPGFQDTYSNQPQHF.